The 10 T cell receptor beta chains in this list originate from one sample, sequenced in a study of T cells expressing NK-cell markers. Following a re-call of the 5' RACE reads, TCRdb has one entry per CDR3 protein and lacks DNA. The sample's table shows some 600,000 distinct CDR3 sequences. The sequenced material came from blood T cells: a sorted CD56 or NKG2C T cell subset, CD4+ or CD8+ T cells, or bulk PBMC T cells (not recorded which). The source of these receptors is a man between 18 and 29 years old in good health.

The genes are TRBV4-2 and TRBJ2-3; TCRdb's assignment of TRBD2 cannot be checked, as there is no DNA. The CDR3 sequence is 16 residues long. Germline V gene sequence: CDR1 LGHNA, CDR2 YNFKEQ. CDR3 sequence reads: CASSQAQRALTDTQYF.

V gene TRBV20-1 combines with J gene TRBJ2-3; TCRdb designates TRBD1, a call that cannot be tested without DNA. CDR3 size: 14 residues. CDR1 is DFQATT and CDR2 is SNEGSKA in the germline V gene (reference sequence). CDR3 loop: CSARAGQYTDTQYF.

V is TRBV9 and J is TRBJ2-1; TCRdb designates TRBD2, a call that cannot be tested without DNA. The CDR3 consists of 15 residues. Germline CDR1 is SGDLS and CDR2 is YYNGEE. The CDR3 here is CASSVEGTSSDEQFF.

The chain links TRBV6-1 to TRBJ2-1; there is no DNA to check the TCRdb D call of TRBD2. The germline V gene has CDR1 MNHNS and CDR2 SASEGT. This CDR3 is 14 amino acids long. The CDR3 protein is CASSPTSGNNEQFF.

The V call is TRBV7-2, the J call TRBJ2-5; TCRdb calls TRBD1, which cannot be checked without DNA. The CDR3 is 16 residues long. Looked up from germline, CDR1 is SGHTA and CDR2 is FQGNSA. CDR3 loop: CASSLVGRGRVETQYF.

The V gene is TRBV9, the J gene TRBJ2-5; the TRBD2 assignment by TCRdb is unverifiable without DNA. The CDR3 has 16 residues. The germline V gene encodes CDR1 SGDLS and CDR2 YYNGEE. This CDR3 reads CASSVEASGYQETQYF.

The gene calls are TRBV4-3 and TRBJ2-3; TCRdb outputs TRBD2, but without DNA this stays unchecked. The CDR3 has 16 residues. Germline lookup yields CDR1 LGHNA and CDR2 YSLEER. The CDR3 protein is CASSQGTSGRADTQYF.

The rearrangement uses TRBV5-1 and TRBJ2-7. Germline V gene sequence: CDR1 SGHRS, CDR2 YFSETQ. CDR3 size: 14 residues. The CDR3 sequence is CASSRSGSPYEQYF.

The chain links TRBV20-1 to TRBJ2-1; TCRdb returns TRBD2, unconfirmable since there is no DNA. The CDR3 covers 15 residues. Per germline, CDR1 DFQATT and CDR2 SNEGSKA (reference sequence). CDR3: CSAPPATGILNEQFF.

The chain uses TRBV29-1 and TRBJ1-2; the TCRdb call, TRBD1, lacks DNA for checking. CDR1 and CDR2 (germline): SQVTM, ANQGSEA. The length of the CDR3 is 11 residues. The CDR3 sequence is CVGAESNGYTF.